This T cell receptor beta chain comes out of a study of blood T cells in healthy people across ages. Study results and limitations: A roughly linear fall in TCR beta diversity per million T cells was seen with increasing age. Aged donors had fewer naive CD4+ cells and lower diversity than long-lived donors.

Isolating PBMCs gave at least 7 million of these cells per sample. Through a sample-barcoded 5' primer and a J-beta primer mix, a second PCR was run for roughly 7 to 11 cycles. Each cDNA molecule, via a template-switch adaptor with 12 random nucleotides, was tagged. TCRdb fed the 5' RACE reads into MiXCR, producing one record per CDR3 protein. The table lists around 800,000 distinct CDR3 sequences, about 45% of them singletons. V was pared by 3 bases and J by 11 bases, with 25 bases between. The CDR3 is 15 amino acids. Germline CDR1 reads SQVTM; CDR2 reads ANQGSEA. This clonotype was detected a few times. Its matching antigen is unknown. Possible read error: a much larger clone is one base away.

This chain uses TRBV29-1 with TRBJ2-5; tentative D call: TRBD1 (7 bases). Specimen: blood. The receptor was isolated from a man older than 75 in good health. The CDR3 bases are TGCAGCGTTGAGAAGGCAGGGGGGAAATTGGCCACTCAGTACTTC. It translates to CSVEKAGGKLATQYF.